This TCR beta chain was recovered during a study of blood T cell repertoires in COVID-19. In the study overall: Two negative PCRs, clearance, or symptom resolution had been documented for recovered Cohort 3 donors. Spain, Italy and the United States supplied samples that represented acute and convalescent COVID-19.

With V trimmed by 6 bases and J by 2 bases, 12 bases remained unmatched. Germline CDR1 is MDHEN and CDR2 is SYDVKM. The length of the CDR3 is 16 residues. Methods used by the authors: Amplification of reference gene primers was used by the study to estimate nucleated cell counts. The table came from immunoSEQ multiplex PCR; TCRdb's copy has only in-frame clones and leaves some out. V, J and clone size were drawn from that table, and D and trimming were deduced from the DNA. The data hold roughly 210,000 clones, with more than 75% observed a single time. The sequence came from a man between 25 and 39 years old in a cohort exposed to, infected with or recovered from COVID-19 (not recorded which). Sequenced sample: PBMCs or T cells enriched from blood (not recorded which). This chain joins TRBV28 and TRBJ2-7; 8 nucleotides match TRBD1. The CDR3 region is CASSEGGDRGTYEQYF. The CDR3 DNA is TGTGCCAGCAGCGAGGGAGGCGACAGGGGAACCTACGAGCAGTACTTC.